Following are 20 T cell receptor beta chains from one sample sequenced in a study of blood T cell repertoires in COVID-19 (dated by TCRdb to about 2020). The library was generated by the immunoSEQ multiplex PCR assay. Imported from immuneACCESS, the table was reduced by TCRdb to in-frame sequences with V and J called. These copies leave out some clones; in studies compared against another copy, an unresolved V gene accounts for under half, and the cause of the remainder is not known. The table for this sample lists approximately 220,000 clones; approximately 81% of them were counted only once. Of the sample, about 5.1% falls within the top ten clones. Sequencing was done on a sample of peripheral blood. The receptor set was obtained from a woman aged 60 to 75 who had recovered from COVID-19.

In nucleotides, the CDR3 is TGTGCCAGCAGCTTAGTCGGGATAAGCACAGATACGCAGTATTTT. Protein: CASSLVGISTDTQYF. The gene calls are TRBV7-6 and TRBJ2-3; TRBD2 might be the D (5 bases). Trimming cost V 1 base and J 0 bases, with 8 bases left between them. Germline-derived CDR1 and CDR2 are SGHVS and FNYEAQ. The CDR3 has 15 residues.

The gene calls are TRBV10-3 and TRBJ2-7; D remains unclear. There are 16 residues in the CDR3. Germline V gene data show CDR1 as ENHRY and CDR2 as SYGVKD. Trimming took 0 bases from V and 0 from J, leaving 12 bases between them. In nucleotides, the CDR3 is TGTGCCATCAGTGAGTCGCGGCAGTCAGTCTCCTACGAGCAGTACTTC. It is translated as CAISESRQSVSYEQYF.

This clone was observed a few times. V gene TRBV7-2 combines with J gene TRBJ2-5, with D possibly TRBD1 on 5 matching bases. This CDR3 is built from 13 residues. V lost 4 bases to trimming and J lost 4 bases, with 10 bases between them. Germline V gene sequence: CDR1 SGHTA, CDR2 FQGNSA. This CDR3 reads CASSSDRVETQYF. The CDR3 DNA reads TGTGCCAGCAGCTCAGACAGAGTAGAGACCCAGTACTTC.

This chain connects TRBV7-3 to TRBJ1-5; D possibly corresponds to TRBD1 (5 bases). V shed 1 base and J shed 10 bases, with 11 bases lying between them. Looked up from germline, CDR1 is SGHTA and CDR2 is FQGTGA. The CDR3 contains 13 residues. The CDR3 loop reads CASSLMGGDPQHF. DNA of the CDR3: TGTGCCAGCAGCTTAATGGGAGGGGACCCCCAGCATTTT.

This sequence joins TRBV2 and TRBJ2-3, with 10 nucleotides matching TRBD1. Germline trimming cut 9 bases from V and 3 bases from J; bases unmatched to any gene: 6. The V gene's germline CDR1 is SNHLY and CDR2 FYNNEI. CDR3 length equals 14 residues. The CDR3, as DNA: TGTGCCAGTGGGGCGGGACAGGGGACAGATACGCAGTATTTT. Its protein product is CASGAGQGTDTQYF. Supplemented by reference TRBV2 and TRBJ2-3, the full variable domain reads EPEVTQTPSHQVTQMGQEVILRCVPISNHLYFYWYRQILGQKVEFLVSFYNNEISEKSEIFDDQFSVERPDGSNFTLKIRSTKLEDSAMYFCASGAGQGTDTQYFGPGTRLTVL.

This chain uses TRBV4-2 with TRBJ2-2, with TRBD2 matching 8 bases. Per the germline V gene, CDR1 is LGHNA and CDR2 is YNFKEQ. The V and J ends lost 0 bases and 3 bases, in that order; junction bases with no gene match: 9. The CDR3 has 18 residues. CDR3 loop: CASSQEPMTSEYTGELFF. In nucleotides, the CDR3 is TGTGCCAGCAGCCAAGAACCCATGACTAGCGAATACACCGGGGAGCTGTTTTTT.

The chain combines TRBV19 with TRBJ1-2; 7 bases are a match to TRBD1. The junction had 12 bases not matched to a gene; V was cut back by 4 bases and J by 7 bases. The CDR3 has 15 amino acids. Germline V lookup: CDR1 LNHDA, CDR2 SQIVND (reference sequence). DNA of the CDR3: TGTGCCAGTAGTACTCACCGGGCCGACAGGGTTGGCTACACCTTC. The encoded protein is CASSTHRADRVGYTF.

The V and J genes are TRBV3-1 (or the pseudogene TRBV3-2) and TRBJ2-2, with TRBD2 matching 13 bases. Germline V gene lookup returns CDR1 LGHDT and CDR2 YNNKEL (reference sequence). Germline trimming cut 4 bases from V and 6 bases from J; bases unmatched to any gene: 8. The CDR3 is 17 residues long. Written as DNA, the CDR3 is TGTGCCAGCAGCCCTCGACTAGCGGGGGGTATCTCCGGGGAGCTGTTTTTT. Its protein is CASSPRLAGGISGELFF.

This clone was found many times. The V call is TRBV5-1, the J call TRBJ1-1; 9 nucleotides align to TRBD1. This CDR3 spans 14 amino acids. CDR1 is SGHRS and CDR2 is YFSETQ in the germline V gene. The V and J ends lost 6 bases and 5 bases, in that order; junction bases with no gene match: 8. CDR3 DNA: TGCGCCAGCACCTTAAACAGGGGGCATACTGAAGCTTTCTTT. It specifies CASTLNRGHTEAFF. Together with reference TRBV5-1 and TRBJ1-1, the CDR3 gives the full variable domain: KAGVTQTPRYLIKTRGQQVTLSCSPISGHRSVSWYQQTPGQGLQFLFEYFSETQRNKGNFPGRFSGRQFSNSRSEMNVSTLELGDSALYLCASTLNRGHTEAFFGQGTRLTVV.

In DNA form, the CDR3 reads TGCGCCAGCCAGGTAGCGGTTTATAATTCACCCCTCCACTTT. It yields the protein CASQVAVYNSPLHF. The chain couples TRBV4-1 to TRBJ1-6; D gene unclear. Germline V gene data show CDR1 as MGHRA and CDR2 as YSYEKL. Trimming shortened V by 8 bases and J by 4 bases, and 12 bases separated the two germline ends. The CDR3 runs to 14 residues.

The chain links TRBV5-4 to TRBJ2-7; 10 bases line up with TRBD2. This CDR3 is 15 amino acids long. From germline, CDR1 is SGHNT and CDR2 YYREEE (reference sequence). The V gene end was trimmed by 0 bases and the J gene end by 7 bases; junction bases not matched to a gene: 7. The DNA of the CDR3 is TGTGCCAGCAGCTTGGTAGGTAGCGGGGGGAAGGAGCAGTACTTC. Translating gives CASSLVGSGGKEQYF.

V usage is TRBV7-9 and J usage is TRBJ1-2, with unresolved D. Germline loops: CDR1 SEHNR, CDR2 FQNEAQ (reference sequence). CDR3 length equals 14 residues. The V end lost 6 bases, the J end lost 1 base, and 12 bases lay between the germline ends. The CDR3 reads CASRPTAGNYGYTF. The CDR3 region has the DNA TGTGCCAGCAGACCCACCGCGGGTAACTATGGCTACACCTTC.

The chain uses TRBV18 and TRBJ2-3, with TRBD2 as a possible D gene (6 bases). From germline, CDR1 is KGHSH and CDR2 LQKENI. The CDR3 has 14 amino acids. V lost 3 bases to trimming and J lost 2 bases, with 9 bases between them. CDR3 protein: CASSPTSYTDTQYF. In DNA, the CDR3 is TGTGCCAGCTCACCGACTAGTTACACAGATACGCAGTATTTT. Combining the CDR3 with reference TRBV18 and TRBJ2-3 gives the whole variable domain NAGVMQNPRHLVRRRGQEARLRCSPMKGHSHVYWYRQLPEEGLKFMVYLQKENIIDESGMPKERFSAEFPKEGPSILRIQQVVRGDSAAYFCASSPTSYTDTQYFGPGTRLTVL.

Here the CDR3 DNA reads TGTGCCAGCGGCACCCAGGTGGTCCCTTCTAATGAAAAACTGTTTTTT. This sequence encodes CASGTQVVPSNEKLFF. This chain joins TRBV5-5 and TRBJ1-4; D gene uncertain. The CDR3 contains 16 residues. In germline, CDR1 is SGHKS, CDR2 YYEKEE (reference sequence). Trimming shortened V by 7 bases and J by 3 bases, and 19 bases separated the two germline ends.

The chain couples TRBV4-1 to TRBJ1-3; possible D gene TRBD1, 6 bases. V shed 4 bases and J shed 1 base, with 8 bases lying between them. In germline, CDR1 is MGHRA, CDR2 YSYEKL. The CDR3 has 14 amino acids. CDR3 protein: CASSLQGSGNTIYF. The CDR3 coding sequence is TGCGCCAGCAGCCTACAGGGATCTGGAAACACCATATATTTT.

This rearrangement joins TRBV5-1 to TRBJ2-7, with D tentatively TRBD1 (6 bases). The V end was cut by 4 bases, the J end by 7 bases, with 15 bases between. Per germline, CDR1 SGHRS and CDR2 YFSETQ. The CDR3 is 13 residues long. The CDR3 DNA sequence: TGCGCCAGCAGCCAAACTAATCAGGGGGAGCAGTACTTC. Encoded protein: CASSQTNQGEQYF.

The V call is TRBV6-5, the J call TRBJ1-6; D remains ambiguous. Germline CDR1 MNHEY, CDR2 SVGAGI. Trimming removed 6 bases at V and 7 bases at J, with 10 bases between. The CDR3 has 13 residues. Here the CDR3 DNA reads TGTGCCAGCAGCGGGGTTGAGAATTCACCCCTCCACTTT. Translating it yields CASSGVENSPLHF.

CDR3 coding DNA: TGTGCCAGCAGCGAGGGAGGGACAGGGGTCTACGAGCAGTACTTC. Its protein is CASSEGGTGVYEQYF. The chain has TRBV9 and TRBJ2-7; 10 nucleotides line up with TRBD1. The CDR3 contains 15 residues. The junction had 6 bases not matched to a gene; V was cut back by 3 bases and J by 3 bases. Germline CDR1 SGDLS, CDR2 YYNGEE.

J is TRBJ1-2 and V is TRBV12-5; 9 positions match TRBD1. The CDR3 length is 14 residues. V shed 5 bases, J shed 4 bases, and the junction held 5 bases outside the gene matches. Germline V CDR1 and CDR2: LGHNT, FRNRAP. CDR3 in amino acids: CASGLGTGIYGYTF. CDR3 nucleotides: TGTGCTAGTGGTCTCGGGACAGGGATCTATGGCTACACCTTC.

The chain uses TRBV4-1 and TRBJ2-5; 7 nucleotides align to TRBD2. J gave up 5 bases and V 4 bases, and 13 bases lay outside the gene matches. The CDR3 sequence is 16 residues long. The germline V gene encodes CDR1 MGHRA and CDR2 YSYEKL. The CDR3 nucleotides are TGCGCCAGCAGCCCTGGGCCGGCAGGGAGGGAGGAGACCCAGTACTTC. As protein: CASSPGPAGREETQYF.